This is a list of T cell receptor beta chains from one sample in a study of blood T cell repertoires in COVID-19. The method was immunoSEQ multiplex PCR; TCRdb's version includes in-frame clones alone and lacks a portion of them. The sample shows 330,000 or so clones, about 87% of them seen only once. Sequences were obtained from PBMCs or T cells enriched from blood (not recorded which). The receptors stem from a middle-aged man in a cohort exposed to, infected with or recovered from COVID-19 (not recorded which). CDR3s include the opening cysteine and the closing phenylalanine or tryptophan. The D gene is left open where the match is weak. Only some rows state a clone size, as once, few, many or a class for expanded clones.

clone_size	v_call	d_call	j_call	cdr3_nt	cdr3_aa
.	TRBV7-2	TRBD1	TRBJ1-6	TGTGCCAGCAGCTTAGGTCTTCCGGGACAGGGTAATTCACCCCTCCACTTT	CASSLGLPGQGNSPLHF
.	TRBV4-1	TRBD1	TRBJ1-1	TGCGCCAGCAGCCTTACAGGGGGGCAGGGAACTGAAGCTTTCTTT	CASSLTGGQGTEAFF
.	TRBV28	TRBD1	TRBJ1-2	TGTGCCAGCAGTTTTGGGGACAGGGGGGTTAGTGGCTACACCTTC	CASSFGDRGVSGYTF
.	TRBV10-3	TRBD1	TRBJ1-5	TGTGCCATCAGCGGACAGGGGCCGGATCAGCCCCAGCATTTT	CAISGQGPDQPQHF
.	TRBV7-9	.	TRBJ1-1	TGTGCCAGCAAAGGCGGGACCGCACCTCCCTCTGAAGCTTTCTTT	CASKGGTAPPSEAFF
.	TRBV7-2	TRBD2	TRBJ2-3	TGTGCCAGCAGCTTCCTCCTAATAGCGGGAGCTGGCACAGATACGCAGTATTTT	CASSFLLIAGAGTDTQYF
.	TRBV27	TRBD2	TRBJ2-3	TGTGCCAGCAGTCGCAGACTAGCGGGCCGCACAGATACGCAGTATTTT	CASSRRLAGRTDTQYF
.	TRBV27	TRBD2	TRBJ2-1	TGTGCCAGCAGTTTGACTAGCGGCTACAATGAGCAGTTCTTC	CASSLTSGYNEQFF
.	TRBV7-8	TRBD1	TRBJ2-2	TGTGCCAGCGGCCTCCAGGGGGCACGGGCCGGGGAGCTGTTTTTT	CASGLQGARAGELFF
.	TRBV27	TRBD1	TRBJ1-6	TGTGCCAGCAGTCAACTGCAGGGGGCGGATTCACCCCTCCACTTT	CASSQLQGADSPLHF
.	TRBV18	TRBD2	TRBJ2-7	TGTGCCAGCTCACCCCGGACTAGCGGAGCCCAATACGAGCAGTACTTC	CASSPRTSGAQYEQYF
.	TRBV7-3	TRBD1	TRBJ2-3	TGTGCCAGCAGCCCCCAGGGGGTTGGAGATACGCAGTATTTT	CASSPQGVGDTQYF
.	TRBV2	.	TRBJ1-1	TGTGCCAGCAGAGGGACAGAAGCTTTCTTT	CASRGTEAFF
.	TRBV7-8	.	TRBJ1-4	TGTGCCAGCAGCTTAATAAACATTCGTACAACTAATGAAAAACTGTTTTTT	CASSLINIRTTNEKLFF
once	TRBV19	.	TRBJ2-3	TGTGCCAGTAGTATTGGTCTCTTAACGCGCGGTGAATTCACAGATACGCAGTATTTT	CASSIGLLTRGEFTDTQYF
.	TRBV7-2	.	TRBJ2-1	TGTGCCAGCAGCTCTACTCCGAGGGTTTCCTACAATGAGCAGTTCTTC	CASSSTPRVSYNEQFF
.	TRBV29-1	TRBD1	TRBJ2-7	TGCAGCGTTGCGACAGGGTCGAGCTACGAGCAGTACTTC	CSVATGSSYEQYF
.	TRBV18	.	TRBJ1-1	TGTGCCAGCTCACCAGGGCAGAACACTGAAGCTTTCTTT	CASSPGQNTEAFF
.	TRBV5-8	TRBD1	TRBJ2-2	TGTGCCAGCAGCTTGGGACAGGGGGATCCCGGGGAGCTGTTTTTT	CASSLGQGDPGELFF
.	TRBV12-5	TRBD2	TRBJ2-3	TGTGCTAGTGGCCCCCGATACGGGACTAGCCGCACAGATACGCAGTATTTT	CASGPRYGTSRTDTQYF
.	TRBV29-1	TRBD2	TRBJ2-3	TGCAGCGTTGCACGGACTAGCGGCGCTAGCACAGATACGCAGTATTTT	CSVARTSGASTDTQYF
.	TRBV19	.	TRBJ1-3	TGTGCCAGTAGTAGAAGGAGCTCTGGAAACACCATATATTTT	CASSRRSSGNTIYF
.	TRBV5-4	TRBD1	TRBJ1-4	TGTGCCAGCAGCCTATCCTCCGGGACAGGGGGTGAAAAACTGTTTTTT	CASSLSSGTGGEKLFF
.	TRBV27	TRBD2	TRBJ2-1	TGTGCCAGCAGTTACGGGACTAGCCGAAACAATGAGCAGTTCTTC	CASSYGTSRNNEQFF
.	TRBV7-6	.	TRBJ2-3	TGTGCCAGCAGCTTATTCTCAGATACGCAGTATTTT	CASSLFSDTQYF
many	TRBV5-1	.	TRBJ1-3	TGCGCCAGCAGCCCCGCAGGCCCAGACTCTGGAAACACCATATATTTT	CASSPAGPDSGNTIYF
.	TRBV3-1/TRBV3-2	.	TRBJ2-2	TGTGCCAGCAGCCGACTTACGAACACCGGGGAGCTGTTTTTT	CASSRLTNTGELFF
.	TRBV27	.	TRBJ2-2	TGTGCCAGCAGTTTCGGACATAACACCGGGGAGCTGTTTTTT	CASSFGHNTGELFF
.	TRBV3-1/TRBV3-2	TRBD1	TRBJ1-5	TGTGCCAGCAGCTTAGACAGGGCATCGCAGCCCCAGCATTTT	CASSLDRASQPQHF
once	TRBV2	.	TRBJ1-6	TGTGCCACCAGAGGAATGACTGGACGGAGGAATTCACCCCTCCACTTT	CATRGMTGRRNSPLHF
.	TRBV5-4	.	TRBJ1-1	TGTGCCAGCAGCCTCCCGGGGGATGTGAACACTGAAGCTTTCTTT	CASSLPGDVNTEAFF
.	TRBV20-1	TRBD1	TRBJ2-7	TGCAGTGCTACAGGGGGCGAAGAGCAGTACTTC	CSATGGEEQYF
.	TRBV28	.	TRBJ1-6	TGTGCCAGCAGAGCAGACCCCGGCGGTAATTCACCCCTCCACTTT	CASRADPGGNSPLHF